Listed below are T cell receptor beta chains from one sample, sequenced in a study of CD8+CD57+ T cells in acquired aplastic anemia. TCRdb processed the reads anew with MiXCR; each CDR3 protein has one entry. Among fewer than 250,000 distinct CDR3 sequences listed, around half were seen once. Sample: sorted CD4+, CD8+, or CD8+CD57+ T cells (not recorded which) from PBMCs. The receptors here all came from a human donor with aplastic anemia. Both conserved end residues are part of each CDR3. Each record gives: D gene, clone size, J gene, V gene, CDR3 DNA, CDR3 protein. D genes are given only for firm matches. Not every row has a clone size; where given, it reads once, few, many or a size class.

>-|many|TRBJ2-7|TRBV5-1
TGCGCCAGCAGCGCGAGCTACGAGCAGTACTTC
CASSASYEQYF
>-|many|TRBJ2-1|TRBV20-1
TGCAGTGCTAGGGGCCTTGGGGGTGCCTACAATGAGCAGTTCTTC
CSARGLGGAYNEQFF
>-|few|TRBJ2-7|TRBV30
TGTGCCTGGAGTGTATCCGGGACATACCCCTACGAGCAGTACTTC
CAWSVSGTYPYEQYF
>-|-|TRBJ1-5|TRBV2
TGTGCCAGCAGTGATGCTTATAGCAATCAGCCCCAGCATTTT
CASSDAYSNQPQHF
>TRBD1|-|TRBJ2-7|TRBV29-1
TGCAGCGTCCGGACAGGGGTCCTGGAGCAGTACTTC
CSVRTGVLEQYF
>TRBD2|-|TRBJ2-7|TRBV7-2
TGTGCCAGCAGCGGAAAGCGGGGGGGTAGCTCCTACGGGCAGTACTTC
CASSGKRGGSSYGQYF
>-|-|TRBJ2-1|TRBV15
TGTGCCACCAGCAGACTGCCCAATGAGCAGTTCTTC
CATSRLPNEQFF
>TRBD1|-|TRBJ2-7|TRBV24-1
TGTGCCACCAGTGGAAGGACAGGGATCTACGAGCAGTACTTC
CATSGRTGIYEQYF
>TRBD1|-|TRBJ1-2|TRBV7-2
TGTGCCAGCAGCTTAGCAGGGGGCTCTGGAAACACCTTC
CASSLAGGSGNTF
>TRBD1|few|TRBJ2-7|TRBV24-1
TGTGCCACCAGTGATGGCGGACAGGGGTCGGACGAGCAGTACTTC
CATSDGGQGSDEQYF
>-|many|TRBJ1-1|TRBV27
TGTGCCAGCAGTGACCATGACAGTATTCGCACTGAAGCTTTCTTT
CASSDHDSIRTEAFF
>TRBD2|-|TRBJ2-5|TRBV19
TGTGCCAGTAGTCCAGCGGGGGGGCCTAGAGAGACCCAGTACTTC
CASSPAGGPRETQYF
>-|many|TRBJ1-2|TRBV20-1
TGCAGTGCTAGAGTCAGACAGTACCGTAGAAACTATGGCTACACCTTC
CSARVRQYRRNYGYTF
>-|few|TRBJ1-2|TRBV6-5
TGTGCCAGCAGTTTACCGCCCGGGGACACCTCTAACTATGGCTACACCTTC
CASSLPPGDTSNYGYTF
>-|-|TRBJ2-7|TRBV20-1
TGCAGTGCTAGAGATCCCAGTTCCTACGAGCAGTACTTC
CSARDPSSYEQYF
>TRBD2|many|TRBJ2-1|TRBV7-6
TGTGCCAGCAGCCCGGGACTAGCGGGAGGGCCGGGTGAGCAGTTCTTC
CASSPGLAGGPGEQFF
>-|-|TRBJ2-1|TRBV25-1
TGTGCCAGCAGTGACCCCGGCGGGTACCCCTACAATGAGCAGTTCTTC
CASSDPGGYPYNEQFF
>TRBD2|-|TRBJ2-1|TRBV9
TGTGCCAGCGGCCCGGGGGGACTAAATTACAATGAGCAGTTCTTC
CASGPGGLNYNEQFF
>-|-|TRBJ1-1|TRBV7-2
TGTGCCAGCAGCAAAACAGGGCTGGGCGCTGAAGCTTTCTTT
CASSKTGLGAEAFF
>-|few|TRBJ1-2|TRBV25-1
TGTGCCTGGAGTCCCCGATCCGGGACAAAGTTGGACTATGGCTACACCTTC
CAWSPRSGTKLDYGYTF
>-|many|TRBJ1-1|TRBV9
TGTGCCAGCAGCGCCTCCTCATGGGACACTGAAGCTTTCTTT
CASSASSWDTEAFF
>-|-|TRBJ2-3|TRBV24-1
TGTGCCACCAGTGCCTTAGGGGCAGATACGCAGTATTTT
CATSALGADTQYF
>TRBD1|many|TRBJ2-7|TRBV20-1
TGCAGTGCCAGCAGCCCCCGACAGGGGGTCGACGAGCAGTACTTC
CSASSPRQGVDEQYF
>-|-|TRBJ2-7|TRBV10-2
TGTGCCAGCAGCGCCAAATACCTCGGGCGAAGCTCCTACGAGCAGTACTTC
CASSAKYLGRSSYEQYF
>TRBD2|few|TRBJ2-1|TRBV6-1
TGTGCCAGCAGTGTCCCCGGGACTAGCGGGACAAAGCTCAATTGGTTCTTC
CASSVPGTSGTKLNWFF
>-|few|TRBJ2-5|TRBV2
TGTGCCAGCAGCCAATGGGGGGACCAAGAGACCCAGTACTTC
CASSQWGDQETQYF
>-|few|TRBJ2-7|TRBV7-9
TGTGCCAGCAGCTCACCACCCCGATCCTACGAGCAGTACTTC
CASSSPPRSYEQYF
>TRBD2|few|TRBJ2-1|TRBV7-3
TGTGCCAGCAGACCGACTAGCGGGAGTCGCAATGAGCAGTTCTTC
CASRPTSGSRNEQFF
>-|many|TRBJ1-2|TRBV13
TGTGCCAGCGCCGGAGGGGGGGCTGCTAACTATGGCTACACCTTC
CASAGGGAANYGYTF
>-|-|TRBJ1-5|TRBV15
TGTGCCACCAGCGTAGGGGATAATCAGCCCCAGCATTTT
CATSVGDNQPQHF
>TRBD2|-|TRBJ2-1|TRBV6-5
TGTGCCAGCAGTTACTCCGCGGGGGGGCATAATGAGCAGTTCTTC
CASSYSAGGHNEQFF
>-|-|TRBJ2-7|TRBV7-9
TGTGCCAGCAGCCAATTGGACGGTTACGAGCAGTACTTC
CASSQLDGYEQYF
>-|-|TRBJ2-6|TRBV7-9
TGTGCCAGTAGTCTCCGGACTGGGGCCAACGTCCTGACTTTC
CASSLRTGANVLTF
>-|many|TRBJ1-4|TRBV29-1
TGCAGCGCTTGGGGTGAAAAACTGTTTTTT
CSAWGEKLFF
>-|-|TRBJ2-7|TRBV15
TGTGCCACCAGCATTGTGGGGCGCGAGCAGTACTTC
CATSIVGREQYF
>TRBD2|few|TRBJ2-5|TRBV4-3
TGCGCCAGCAGCCTGGTTGCGGGGGTTCAAGAGACCCAGTACTTC
CASSLVAGVQETQYF
>-|-|TRBJ1-1|TRBV2
TGTGCCAGCCTCCCCACAGGGCTGAGCACTGAAGCTTTCTTT
CASLPTGLSTEAFF
>-|-|TRBJ2-3|TRBV25-1
TGTGCCAGCAGTGGGGACCGGGCGGCGTTTGATACGCAGTATTTT
CASSGDRAAFDTQYF
>-|-|TRBJ2-7|TRBV7-9
TGTGCCAGCAGCTTTTCAGGAGGGACCGAGCAGTACTTC
CASSFSGGTEQYF
>-|-|TRBJ2-1|TRBV29-1
TGCAGCGTTCTGGTAGCGGACAGCTCCTACAATGAGCAGTTCTTC
CSVLVADSSYNEQFF
>TRBD2|few|TRBJ2-1|TRBV19
TGTGCCAGTAGTCAGGGACTAGCGGGAGTAATGTCCTACAATGAGCAGTTCTTC
CASSQGLAGVMSYNEQFF
>TRBD1|few|TRBJ1-1|TRBV20-1
TGCAGTGCTATTGACAGGGGTACTGAAGCTTTCTTT
CSAIDRGTEAFF
>TRBD1|-|TRBJ2-7|TRBV7-9
TGTGCCAGCAGCGAGGGACAGTCCTACGAGCAGTACTTC
CASSEGQSYEQYF
>-|once|TRBJ1-3|TRBV7-9
TGCGCCAGCAGCCCGGGTGGGGCTGGAAACACCATATATTTT
CASSPGGAGNTIYF
>-|-|TRBJ2-6|TRBV27
TGTGCCAGCAGTTTAATTTGGGGGGCCAACGTCCTGACTTTC
CASSLIWGANVLTF
>TRBD1|-|TRBJ1-2|TRBV20-1
TGCAGTGCGGAAGAACAGGGGAGGAATGGCTACACCTTC
CSAEEQGRNGYTF
>TRBD2|-|TRBJ2-7|TRBV30
TGTGCCTGGAGTGTACTGGGGAGGGCCTACGAGCAGTACTTC
CAWSVLGRAYEQYF
>TRBD1|-|TRBJ1-5|TRBV10-1
TGCGCCAGCAGTGAGCGGGACAGGGAGCTTAATCAGCCCCAGCATTTT
CASSERDRELNQPQHF
>-|-|TRBJ2-7|TRBV29-1
TGCAGCGTTCACACAAGCTCCTACGAGCAGTACTTC
CSVHTSSYEQYF
>-|few|TRBJ1-4|TRBV30
TGTGCCTGGAGTGCCCCTGGGACACGAGAAAAACTGTTTTTT
CAWSAPGTREKLFF
>-|-|TRBJ1-6|TRBV2
TGTGCCAGCAGCATGTGGGGGCCGCGTTTTTCACCCCTCCACTTT
CASSMWGPRFSPLHF
>-|-|TRBJ2-7|TRBV10-2
TGTGCCAGCAGCCAACCGGGAGCCTACGAGCAGTACTTC
CASSQPGAYEQYF
>-|few|TRBJ2-7|TRBV30
TGTGCCTGGAGTGTTGCGAGAGGATACGAGCAGTACTTC
CAWSVARGYEQYF
>TRBD1|-|TRBJ2-5|TRBV20-1
TGCAGTGCGGGGACAGACCTAGAGACCCAGTACTTC
CSAGTDLETQYF
>-|-|TRBJ2-7|TRBV7-3
TGTGCCAGCAGCGCCCCCCTCGTGGGCCCCTACGAGCAGTACTTC
CASSAPLVGPYEQYF
>-|many|TRBJ2-1|TRBV9
TGTGCCAGCAGCGCTAGGGATGAGCAGTTCTTC
CASSARDEQFF
>-|-|TRBJ1-2|TRBV7-8
TGTGCCAGCAGCTTAGCCAACCGGGGTAACGGCTACACCTTC
CASSLANRGNGYTF